This TCR beta chain stems from a study of graft-versus-host responses after intestinal transplantation. Study as a whole: Every one of the recipients received anti-thymocyte globulin induction and afterwards took tacrolimus and steroids for about 3 years. The study's findings and limits: Some patients had graft-donor T cell macrochimerism. In their allografts, the ratios of graft-versus-host to host-versus-graft T cell clones were high. Recipient marrow harbored GvH clones, some of which surfaced first in ileum or blood. Early after transplant, HvG clones declined as circulating GvH clones peaked.

This table comes from immunoSEQ multiplex PCR, and its TCRdb copy is limited to in-frame clones, with some not included. The profile covers about 99,000 clones, with less than 95% appearing a single time and approximately 0.064% taken by the ten largest. Concerning this clone itself: Its antigen is not identified.

CDR1 is LNHDA and CDR2 is SQIVND in the germline V gene (reference sequence). The V gene end was trimmed by 6 bases and the J gene end by 9 bases; junction bases not matched to a gene: 14. The CDR3 covers 15 residues. The specimen was unstimulated CD8+ T cells sorted from spleen or lymph node cells, collected before transplant. The receptor was isolated from a human donor who was the organ donor for an intestinal transplant. The J gene is TRBJ2-5, the V gene TRBV19; TRBD2 matches 9 bases. The CDR3 sequence: CASSDLAGPIEPQYF. Written as DNA, the CDR3 is TGTGCCAGTAGCGACCTAGCGGGGCCAATCGAGCCCCAGTACTTC.